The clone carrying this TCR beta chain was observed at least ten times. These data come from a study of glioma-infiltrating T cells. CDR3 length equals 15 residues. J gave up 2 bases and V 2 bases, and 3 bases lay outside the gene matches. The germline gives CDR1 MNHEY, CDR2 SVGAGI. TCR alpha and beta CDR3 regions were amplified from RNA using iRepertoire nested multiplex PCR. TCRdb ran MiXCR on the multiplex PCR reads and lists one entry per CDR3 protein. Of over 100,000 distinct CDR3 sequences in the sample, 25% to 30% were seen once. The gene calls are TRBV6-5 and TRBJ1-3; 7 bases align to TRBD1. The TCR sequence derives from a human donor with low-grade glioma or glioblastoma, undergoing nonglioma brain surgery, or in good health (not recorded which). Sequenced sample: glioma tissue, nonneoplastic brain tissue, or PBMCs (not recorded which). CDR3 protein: CASSYEGAAGNTIYF. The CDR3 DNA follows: TGTGCCAGCAGTTACGAGGGGGCCGCTGGAAACACCATATATTTT.